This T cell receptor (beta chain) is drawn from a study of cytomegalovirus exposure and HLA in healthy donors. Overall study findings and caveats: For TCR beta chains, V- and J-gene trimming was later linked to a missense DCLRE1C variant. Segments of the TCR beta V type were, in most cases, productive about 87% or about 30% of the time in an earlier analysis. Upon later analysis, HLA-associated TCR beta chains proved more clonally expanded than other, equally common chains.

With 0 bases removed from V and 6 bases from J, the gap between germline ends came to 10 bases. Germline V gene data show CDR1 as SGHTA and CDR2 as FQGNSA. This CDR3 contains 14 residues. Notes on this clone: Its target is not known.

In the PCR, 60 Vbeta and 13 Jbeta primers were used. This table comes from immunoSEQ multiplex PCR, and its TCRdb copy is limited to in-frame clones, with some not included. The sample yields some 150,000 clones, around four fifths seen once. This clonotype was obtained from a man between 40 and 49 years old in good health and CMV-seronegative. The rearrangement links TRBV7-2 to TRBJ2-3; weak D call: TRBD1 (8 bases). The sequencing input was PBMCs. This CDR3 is CASSLAQGGDTQYF. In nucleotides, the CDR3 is TGTGCCAGCAGCTTAGCACAGGGGGGGGATACGCAGTATTTT.